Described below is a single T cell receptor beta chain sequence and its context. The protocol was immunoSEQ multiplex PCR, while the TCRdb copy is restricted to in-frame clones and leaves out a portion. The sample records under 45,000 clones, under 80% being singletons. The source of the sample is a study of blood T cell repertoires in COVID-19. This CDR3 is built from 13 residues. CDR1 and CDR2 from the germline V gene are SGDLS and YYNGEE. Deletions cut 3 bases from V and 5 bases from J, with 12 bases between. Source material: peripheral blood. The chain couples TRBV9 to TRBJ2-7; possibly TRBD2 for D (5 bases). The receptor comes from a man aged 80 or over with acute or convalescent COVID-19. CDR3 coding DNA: TGTGCCAGCAGCGCCACCCCCGGGAACGAGCAGTACTTC. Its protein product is CASSATPGNEQYF.